This paragraph covers one T cell receptor (beta chain) sequence. Its binding antigen is unknown. One base away there is no much larger clone; base qualities are not given. Other nucleotide sequences from this sample produce the same CDR3. V is pared back by 3 bases and J by 4 bases, with 8 bases lying between the germline termini. CDR3 length: 13 amino acids, cysteine to phenylalanine. Only CDR3 DNA is held: 39 bases, read in frame from base 1. In the germline V gene, CDR1 corresponds to SGDLS and CDR2 to YYNGEE. TCRbeta CDR3 regions were amplified from genomic DNA by means of the immunoSEQ Assay, a bias-controlled multiplex PCR. Regarding the original processing steps: Within the assay, amplification of reference gene primers was used to estimate how many nucleated cells each sample contained. To quantify the absolute abundance of each unique TCRbeta CDR3 rearrangement, sequence reads were collapsed and filtered. For each sample, productive Simpson clonality was calculated by taking the square root of Simpson's diversity index across productive rearrangements. Sourced from immuneACCESS, this table was stored by TCRdb with only in-frame sequences that have V and J called. A share of the clones is absent; for the studies checked, an unresolved V gene accounts for under half, and the remainder has no known explanation. The D gene and trimming were derived from the DNA, and the V and J assignments and clone size from that table. The table for this sample lists 200,000 to 250,000 clones; almost 90% of them were counted only once. The ten largest clones add up to around 2.9% of the sample.

This specimen comes from a study of blood T cell repertoires in COVID-19 (dated by TCRdb to about 2020). With respect to the entire study: Samples from collaborators originated in the United States, Italy and Spain and spanned both the acute and convalescent phases of COVID-19. The prospective study material was composed of cDNA or gDNA derived from T cells, B-cell-depleted T cells, or PBMCs. Subjects who had been exposed to COVID-19, were actively infected with it, or had recovered from it provided the deeply sampled blood TCRbeta repertoires that made up the dataset. The repertoires were made available in a free public database intended to serve as a resource for research on the immune response to SARS-CoV-2. The samples were drawn from two sources: the first 160 participants of the ongoing ImmuneRACE study, and about 1,300 subjects contributed by 6 global collaborators. A de-identified subject ID, COVID-19 status, age in years and sex were almost always included in the sample metadata. Where available, HLA class I and class II types were obtained from metadata supplied by the sample provider rather than from assay-based typing.

On the study overall, not on this receptor specifically: Clinical and demographic metadata were provided uncurated, with the amount varying by source and participant.

Collaborating institutions collected whole blood in K2EDTA tubes following their own protocols. For TCRbeta analysis, collaborators shipped samples as frozen whole blood, isolated PBMCs, or DNA extracted from either of those sample types. The V and J segments used are TRBV9 and TRBJ2-1; the D gene is perhaps TRBD2, on 5 matching bases. Sequences were obtained from peripheral blood. This TCR was sampled from a woman in her sixties or seventies with acute or convalescent COVID-19. The DNA reads TGTGCCAGCAGCGGGACTCCGTACAATGAGCAGTTCTTC. Protein translation: CASSGTPYNEQFF. The CDR3, completed at both ends by the reference TRBV9 and TRBJ2-1 genes, gives the full variable domain DSGVTQTPKHLITATGQRVTLRCSPRSGDLSVYWYQQSLDQGLQFLIQYYNGEERAKGNILERFSAQQFPDLHSELNLSSLELGDSALYFCASSGTPYNEQFFGPGTRLTVL.